What follows are 29 T cell receptor beta chains derived from one specimen sequenced in a study of spatial heterogeneity in lung cancer. TCRdb re-called the 5' RACE reads with MiXCR, one entry per CDR3 protein. The sample consists of about 5,700 distinct CDR3 sequences, 15% to 20% of them appearing once. These TCRs' antigens remain unknown. Study-wide results and limits: Counts of expanded alpha and beta TCRs within tumors tracked the tumor nonsynonymous mutation count.

Indicated time point: sample taken at primary tumor resection. The sample here was lung tumor tissue, taken at surgery. All receptors come from a male donor with early-stage non-small cell lung cancer.

The chain is built from TRBV24-1 and TRBJ2-3; possible D gene TRBD2, 5 bases. Trimming shortened V by 7 bases and J by 1 base, and 14 bases separated the two germline ends. The CDR3 is made up of 15 amino acids. Germline V gene data show CDR1 as KGHDR and CDR2 as SFDVKD. Written as DNA, the CDR3 is TGTGCCACCAGGGACTCCCGGTTTCGCACAGATACGCAGTATTTT. Amino acid sequence: CATRDSRFRTDTQYF.

In its sample, this clonotype ranks as medium-sized. The rearrangement uses TRBV12-3 or TRBV12-4 and TRBJ1-1; D uncertain. The CDR3 loop spans 13 amino acids. Trimming stripped 3 bases from V and 2 bases from J, with 7 bases between. CDR3 sequence: CASSLGANTEAFF. The CDR3 DNA sequence: TGTGCCAGCAGTTTGGGAGCCAACACTGAAGCTTTCTTT.

Within the sample, this clonotype is medium-sized. J is TRBJ2-5 and V is TRBV4-3; D is perhaps TRBD1 or TRBD2 (6 bases each). From germline, CDR1 is LGHNA and CDR2 YSLEER. Trimming removed 0 bases from V and 5 bases from J, with 10 bases in between. The CDR3 spans 14 residues. The CDR3 DNA reads TGCGCCAGCAGCCAAGATTGGAGGGGGGAGACCCAGTACTTC. Translation gives CASSQDWRGETQYF.

This rearrangement joins TRBV11-2 to TRBJ2-1; 9 positions agree with TRBD2. J lost 2 bases, V lost 5 bases, and 4 bases had no gene match. This CDR3 comprises 15 residues. Per the germline V gene, CDR1 is SGHAT and CDR2 is FQNNGV. The CDR3 nucleotides are TGTGCCAGCAGCCGTCGACTAGCGGCCTACAATGAGCAGTTCTTC. This gives the protein CASSRRLAAYNEQFF.

This clonotype has just a few counts. A much larger clone sits a single nucleotide away, making a read error possible. The V call is TRBV7-9, the J call TRBJ2-7; unclear D gene. CDR1 and CDR2 (germline): SEHNR, FQNEAQ (reference sequence). Trimming cost V 3 bases and J 3 bases, with 12 bases left between them. The CDR3 sequence is 14 residues long. The chain's CDR3 is CASSLQGRVYEQYF. DNA for the CDR3: TGTGCCAGCAGCTTGCAAGGTCGCGTCTACGAGCAGTACTTC.

Sample share makes this clonotype medium-sized. V is TRBV7-9 and J is TRBJ2-1, with 7 bases aligning to TRBD2. The germline CDR1 and CDR2 sequences are SEHNR and FQNEAQ (reference sequence). The ends lost 0 bases at V and 7 bases at J; junction bases unmatched: 6. The CDR3 covers 15 residues. Here the CDR3 reads CASSLAGGPNNEQFF. The CDR3 region has the DNA TGTGCCAGCAGCTTAGCGGGAGGGCCAAATAATGAGCAGTTCTTC.

In this sample, this clonotype is medium-sized. The J gene is TRBJ1-2, the V gene TRBV6-2 or TRBV6-3, with D unresolved. The CDR3 has 14 amino acids. The germline CDR1 and CDR2 sequences are MNHEY and SVGEGT. V lost 5 bases and J lost 4, with 14 bases in between. CDR3 DNA: TGTGCCAGCAGTGAGTTACTACAGAGCTATGGCTACACCTTC. Its protein product is CASSELLQSYGYTF.

This clonotype is categorized as medium-sized. The chain has TRBV3-1 and TRBJ2-3; D gene unclear. Germline V CDR1 and CDR2: LGHDT, YNNKEL (reference sequence). The V and J ends lost 0 bases and 4 bases respectively, with 5 bases between them. This CDR3 spans 13 amino acids. CDR3 sequence reads: CASSQDLADTQYF. The CDR3 nucleotides read TGTGCCAGCAGCCAAGATCTAGCAGATACGCAGTATTTT.

This clonotype was counted a single time. The chain employs TRBV30 and TRBJ1-2; D is perhaps TRBD1 (5 bases). V was clipped by 2 bases and J by 2 bases, with 15 bases between them. There are 15 residues in the CDR3. Germline V gene sequence: CDR1 GTSNPN, CDR2 SVGIG (reference sequence). DNA of the CDR3: TGTGCCTGGAGTCCGGGGACCGCTCAAAACTATGGCTACACCTTC. It yields the protein CAWSPGTAQNYGYTF.

On this clonotype itself: With a much larger clone just one base away, this may be a read error. The chain uses TRBV6-1 and TRBJ2-7, with a tentative D call TRBD1 (8 bases). There are 12 residues in the CDR3. Germline CDR1 is MNHNS and CDR2 is SASEGT. The V gene lost 9 bases and the J gene lost 5 bases, with 14 bases spanning the gap. The CDR3 bases are TGTGCCAGTAACAGGGGGGGCAACGAGCAGTACTTC. The encoded protein is CASNRGGNEQYF.

The V gene is TRBV7-2, the J gene TRBJ1-5, with D possibly matching TRBD1 (6 bases). Per germline, CDR1 SGHTA and CDR2 FQGNSA. V shed 1 base and J shed 5 bases, with 9 bases lying between them. CDR3 length: 14 amino acids. This chain's CDR3 is CASSLGTADQPQHF. In nucleotides, the CDR3 is TGTGCCAGCAGCTTAGGGACAGCCGATCAGCCCCAGCATTTT. Using reference TRBV7-2 and TRBJ1-5 for the parts outside the CDR3, the full variable domain is GAGVSQSPSNKVTEKGKDVELRCDPISGHTALYWYRQSLGQGLEFLIYFQGNSAPDKSGLPSDRFSAERTGGSVSTLTIQRTQQEDSAVYLCASSLGTADQPQHFGDGTRLSIL.

In this sample, this clonotype is medium-sized (0.01 to 0.1%). This chain uses TRBV29-1 with TRBJ2-5, with TRBD1 matching 7 bases. The CDR3 spans 14 residues. The ends lost 1 base at V and 2 bases at J; junction bases unmatched: 4. Germline loops: CDR1 SQVTM, CDR2 ANQGSEA. CDR3 DNA sequence: TGCAGCGTTGAAGCCAGGGGGTCACAAGAGACCCAGTACTTC. Translating gives CSVEARGSQETQYF.

The CDR3: CASSQDSRGTDTQYF. CDR3 nucleotides: TGTGCCAGCAGCCAAGATTCCCGGGGCACAGATACGCAGTATTTT. This chain links TRBV3-1 with TRBJ2-3; D is unresolved. Trimming cost V 0 bases and J 1 base, with 8 bases left between them. The length of the CDR3 is 15 residues. The V gene's germline CDR1 is LGHDT and CDR2 YNNKEL (reference sequence).

This clonotype rates as medium-sized. V and J are TRBV27 and TRBJ2-1; 16 bases match TRBD2. V dropped 3 bases and J dropped 9; count of bases not matched to a gene: 8. The CDR3 consists of 17 residues. Germline CDR1 and CDR2: MNHEY and SMNVEV (reference sequence). The CDR3 coding sequence is TGTGCCAGCAGTTTCGCCGGGACTAGCGGGAGGGCTAGTGAGCAGTTCTTC. Translated, it gives CASSFAGTSGRASEQFF.

J is TRBJ2-5 and V is TRBV12-5; D is possibly TRBD2 (6 bases). Trimming pared 0 bases from V and 5 bases from J, leaving 13 bases between. The CDR3 length is 15 residues. Germline V CDR1 and CDR2: LGHNT, FRNRAP. The CDR3 reads CASGLVLGGEETQYF. DNA for the CDR3: TGTGCTAGTGGTTTGGTACTCGGCGGGGAGGAGACCCAGTACTTC. The complete variable domain, with remaining parts taken from reference TRBV12-5 and TRBJ2-5, reads DARVTQTPRHKVTEMGQEVTMRCQPILGHNTVFWYRQTMMQGLELLAYFRNRAPLDDSGMPKDRFSAEMPDATLATLKIQPSEPRDSAVYFCASGLVLGGEETQYFGPGTRLLVL.

This clonotype qualifies as medium-sized (0.01 to 0.1%). V usage is TRBV7-8 and J usage is TRBJ2-7; 10 bases match TRBD2. Germline V gives CDR1 SGHVS, CDR2 FQNEAQ. This CDR3 is 17 amino acids long. The J segment lost 4 bases and the V segment lost 0 bases, leaving 9 bases of the junction unmatched. The CDR3: CASSLASGGTNGYEQYF. The CDR3 DNA follows: TGTGCCAGCAGCTTAGCTAGCGGGGGGACCAACGGATACGAGCAGTACTTC.

This clonotype is medium-sized. The chain carries TRBV10-3 and TRBJ2-7; TRBD1 matches 7 bases. V dropped 6 bases and J dropped 6; count of bases not matched to a gene: 5. CDR3 size: 12 residues. Germline assignment: CDR1 ENHRY and CDR2 SYGVKD. In nucleotides, the CDR3 is TGTGCCATCAGCCCGACAGGGATCGAGCAGTACTTC. Protein sequence: CAISPTGIEQYF.

This clonotype was counted at least ten times. The chain recombines TRBV10-3 with TRBJ2-1, with 8 nucleotides matching TRBD2. Germline V gives CDR1 ENHRY, CDR2 SYGVKD. The CDR3 sequence is 18 residues long. V lost 0 bases, J lost 8 bases, and 15 bases stayed unmatched. This CDR3 is CAISESTSAFVNSDEQFF. The CDR3 DNA follows: TGTGCCATCAGTGAGTCGACTAGCGCTTTTGTCAATTCAGATGAGCAGTTCTTC.

This clonotype ranks as medium-sized. CDR3 loop: CASSLLRGSDTQYF. The CDR3 DNA is TGTGCCAGCAGCTTACTTCGGGGATCAGATACGCAGTATTTT. The chain joins TRBV11-2 to TRBJ2-3; D possibly corresponds to TRBD2 (5 bases). The CDR3 spans 14 residues. The V and J ends lost 2 bases and 4 bases respectively, with 10 bases between them. The germline V gene encodes CDR1 SGHAT and CDR2 FQNNGV.

In this sample, this clonotype is medium-sized (0.01 to 0.1%). The chain uses TRBV27 and TRBJ2-1, with 9 bases aligning to TRBD1. This CDR3 has 14 residues. V lost 4 bases, J lost 7 bases, and 5 bases stayed unmatched. Looked up from germline, CDR1 is MNHEY and CDR2 is SMNVEV (reference sequence). The CDR3 DNA sequence: TGTGCCAGCAGTTCTTCTGGACAGGGGAATGAGCAGTTCTTC. The encoded protein is CASSSSGQGNEQFF.

This clonotype is classed as medium-sized. J is TRBJ1-2 and V is TRBV24-1, with 9 bases that match TRBD1. Germline V gives CDR1 KGHDR, CDR2 SFDVKD. Losses at the gene ends were 2 bases for V and 0 bases for J; bases not matched to a gene: 6. There are 17 residues in the CDR3. The CDR3 protein is CATSDCNRGLTNYGYTF. DNA for the CDR3: TGTGCCACCAGTGATTGCAACAGGGGGCTGACTAACTATGGCTACACCTTC.

For this clonotype: Possible read error: a much larger clone is one base away. V and J are TRBV27 and TRBJ2-7, with 8 bases that match TRBD1. After removal of 4 bases from V and 3 bases from J, the junction contained 8 bases not matched to a gene. Germline loops: CDR1 MNHEY, CDR2 SMNVEV (reference sequence). CDR3 length: 15 residues. The CDR3, as DNA: TGTGCCAGCAGTTGGCAACCGGGACAGGACTACGAGCAGTACTTC. Amino acid sequence: CASSWQPGQDYEQYF.

This clonotype showed up many times. This sequence joins TRBV7-9 and TRBJ1-5, with no clear D. The CDR3 runs 16 residues. Germline loops: CDR1 SEHNR, CDR2 FQNEAQ (reference sequence). V lost 5 bases to trimming and J lost 6 bases, with 20 bases between them. The CDR3 loop reads CASSPLFEGTGQPQHF. The DNA for the CDR3 is TGTGCCAGCAGCCCCCTATTTGAGGGTACGGGTCAGCCCCAGCATTTT.

This clonotype is medium-sized (0.01 to 0.1%) in the sample. The J gene is TRBJ2-3, the V gene TRBV6-5, with 8 positions matching TRBD2. V shed 0 bases, J shed 2 bases, and the junction held 10 bases outside the gene matches. The V gene's germline CDR1 is MNHEY and CDR2 SVGAGI. This CDR3 contains 18 residues. The CDR3 DNA reads as TGTGCCAGCAGTTACTCGAGCCCCACTAGCGGCTACACAGATACGCAGTATTTT. This encodes CASSYSSPTSGYTDTQYF.

By sample share, this clonotype is medium-sized. The V gene is TRBV7-2, the J gene TRBJ1-2; TRBD1 matches at 9 bases. V lost 5 bases to trimming and J lost 7 bases; unmatched junction nucleotides: 8. Germline loops: CDR1 SGHTA, CDR2 FQGNSA. This CDR3 is built from 14 residues. DNA of the CDR3: TGTGCCAGCAGCGAGAACACAGGGGGCATTGGCTACACCTTC. Protein sequence: CASSENTGGIGYTF.

The chain has TRBV7-2 and TRBJ1-5; D ambiguous. V lost 4 bases, J lost 1 base, and 11 bases lay in between. Germline lookup yields CDR1 SGHTA and CDR2 FQGNSA. This CDR3 region has 15 residues. This CDR3 is CASSSRAGSNQPQHF. The CDR3 nucleotides are TGTGCCAGCAGCTCGCGCGCTGGGAGCAATCAGCCCCAGCATTTT.

By sample fraction, this clonotype is medium-sized. The chain combines TRBV7-2 with TRBJ1-6; the D is unclear. Per germline, CDR1 SGHTA and CDR2 FQGNSA. This CDR3 has 13 amino acids. Trimming removed 6 bases from V and 7 bases from J, with 10 bases in between. CDR3 coding DNA: TGTGCCAGCAGGTCCGACGGCAATTCACCCCTCCACTTT. This gives the protein CASRSDGNSPLHF.

The sample holds a few counts of this clonotype. The genes are TRBV20-1 and TRBJ1-1; possibly TRBD1 for D (5 bases). From germline, CDR1 is DFQATT and CDR2 SNEGSKA (reference sequence). This CDR3 comprises 12 residues. The germline V and J ends were trimmed by 3 bases and 1 base, with 6 bases remaining between them. The CDR3 sequence is CSARRGNTEAFF. The CDR3 DNA is TGCAGTGCTAGGAGGGGGAACACTGAAGCTTTCTTT.

This clonotype is medium-sized in the sample. This chain uses TRBV5-4 with TRBJ1-4; tentative D call: TRBD1 (5 bases). Trimming cost V 4 bases and J 6 bases, with 16 bases left between them. The CDR3 is 15 amino acids. Looked up from germline, CDR1 is SGHNT and CDR2 is YYREEE (reference sequence). CDR3 amino acids: CASSPTGGKDEKLFF. The DNA for the CDR3 is TGTGCCAGCAGCCCGACGGGGGGGAAGGATGAAAAACTGTTTTTT.